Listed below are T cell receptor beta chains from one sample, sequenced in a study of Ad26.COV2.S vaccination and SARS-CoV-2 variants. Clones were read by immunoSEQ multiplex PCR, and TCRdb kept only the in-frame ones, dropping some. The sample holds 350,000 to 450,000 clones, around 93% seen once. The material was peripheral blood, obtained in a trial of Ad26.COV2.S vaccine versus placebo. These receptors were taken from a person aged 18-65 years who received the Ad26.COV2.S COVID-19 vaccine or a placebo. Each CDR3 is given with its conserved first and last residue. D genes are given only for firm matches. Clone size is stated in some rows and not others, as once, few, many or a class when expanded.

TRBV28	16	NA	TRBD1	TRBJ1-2	CASSIKSTGGLYGYTF	TGTGCCAGCAGCATAAAGTCGACAGGGGGCCTCTATGGCTACACCTTC
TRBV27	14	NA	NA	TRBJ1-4	CASSPRRGGEKLFF	TGTGCCAGCAGTCCCCGGAGGGGAGGCGAAAAACTGTTTTTT
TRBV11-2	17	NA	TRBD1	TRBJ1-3	CASSLEPARGPGNTIYF	TGTGCCAGCAGCTTAGAGCCGGCCAGGGGGCCAGGAAACACCATATATTTT
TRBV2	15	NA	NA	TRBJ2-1	CASSGQASLPNEQFF	TGTGCCAGCAGTGGGCAGGCATCCCTCCCAAATGAGCAGTTCTTC
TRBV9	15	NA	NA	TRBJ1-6	CASSVAWAENSSLHF	TGTGCCAGCAGCGTAGCTTGGGCGGAAAATTCATCCCTCCACTTT
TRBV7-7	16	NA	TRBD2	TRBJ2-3	CASSLGQGGGTDTQYF	TGTGCCAGCAGCTTAGGGCAGGGAGGGGGCACAGATACGCAGTATTTT
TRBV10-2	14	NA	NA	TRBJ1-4	CASSERRVVEKLFF	TGCGCCAGCAGTGAACGCAGGGTGGTTGAAAAACTGTTTTTT
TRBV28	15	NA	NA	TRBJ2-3	CASSSSDWVTDTQYF	TGTGCCAGCAGTTCTTCCGATTGGGTGACAGATACGCAGTATTTT
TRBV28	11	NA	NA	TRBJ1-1	CASSLEWEAFF	TGTGCCAGCAGTTTAGAATGGGAAGCTTTCTTT
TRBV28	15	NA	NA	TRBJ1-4	CASKVGGTFYEKLFF	TGTGCCAGCAAAGTGGGGGGTACATTCTATGAAAAACTGTTTTTT
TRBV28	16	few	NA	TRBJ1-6	CASRRLQGVYNSPLHF	TGTGCCAGCAGGAGACTACAGGGAGTCTATAATTCACCCCTCCACTTT
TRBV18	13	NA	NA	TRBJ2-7	CASSPTVSYEQYF	TGTGCCAGCTCACCGACGGTCTCCTACGAGCAGTACTTC
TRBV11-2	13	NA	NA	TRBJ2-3	CASSSALRYTQYF	TGTGCCAGCAGCTCCGCACTACGGTATACGCAGTATTTT
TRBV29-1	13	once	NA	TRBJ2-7	CSVELPQLYEQYF	TGCAGCGTTGAACTCCCTCAACTGTACGAGCAGTACTTC
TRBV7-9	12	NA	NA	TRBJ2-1	CASSLLMDEQFF	TGTGCCAGCAGCTTGTTGATGGATGAGCAGTTCTTC
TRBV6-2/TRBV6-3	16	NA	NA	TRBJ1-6	CASSYSAGSYNSPLHF	TGTGCCAGCAGTTACTCGGCAGGGTCCTATAATTCACCCCTCCACTTT
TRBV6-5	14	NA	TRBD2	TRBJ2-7	CASSLSGGDYEQYF	TGTGCCAGCAGCCTTAGCGGGGGAGACTACGAGCAGTACTTC
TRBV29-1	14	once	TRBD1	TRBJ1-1	CSGRRQGARTEAFF	TGCAGCGGCCGACGACAGGGGGCACGCACTGAAGCTTTCTTT
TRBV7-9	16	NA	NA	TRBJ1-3	CASSSERPRPGNTIYF	TGTGCCAGCAGCTCGGAGCGTCCGCGCCCTGGAAACACCATATATTTT
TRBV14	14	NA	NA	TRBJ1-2	CASSQGLGGYGYTF	TGTGCCAGCAGCCAAGGTTTAGGCGGGTATGGCTACACCTTC
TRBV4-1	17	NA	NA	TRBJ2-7	CASSPVGGGPASYEQYF	TGCGCCAGCAGCCCGGTGGGCGGGGGCCCCGCCTCCTACGAGCAGTACTTC
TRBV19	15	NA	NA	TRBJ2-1	CASSISADAYNEQFF	TGTGCCAGTAGTATATCAGCAGATGCCTACAATGAGCAGTTCTTC
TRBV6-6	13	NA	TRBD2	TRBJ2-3	CAIVSGFTDTQYF	TGTGCCATCGTTAGCGGGTTCACAGATACGCAGTATTTT
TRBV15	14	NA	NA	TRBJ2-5	CATSRDISSETQYF	TGTGCCACCAGCAGAGATATTAGCTCAGAGACCCAGTACTTC
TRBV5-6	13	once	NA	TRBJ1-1	CASSYLRNTEAFF	TGTGCCAGCAGCTACTTACGGAACACTGAAGCTTTCTTT
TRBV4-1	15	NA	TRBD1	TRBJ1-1	CASSLWTGVNTEAFF	TGCGCCAGCAGCCTTTGGACAGGGGTGAACACTGAAGCTTTCTTT
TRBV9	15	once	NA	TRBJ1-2	CASSVGGAPGGGYTF	TGTGCCAGCAGCGTAGGGGGGGCCCCGGGAGGTGGCTACACCTTC
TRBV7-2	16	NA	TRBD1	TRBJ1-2	CASSLAGGQGNYGYTF	TGTGCCAGCAGCTTAGCGGGGGGACAGGGAAATTATGGCTACACCTTC
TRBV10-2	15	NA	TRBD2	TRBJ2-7	CASSGEGLLGYEQYF	TGCGCCAGCAGTGGGGAGGGGCTACTTGGATACGAGCAGTACTTC
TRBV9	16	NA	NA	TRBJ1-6	CASSEGDISYNSPLHF	TGTGCCAGCAGCGAGGGGGACATCTCCTATAATTCACCCCTCCACTTT
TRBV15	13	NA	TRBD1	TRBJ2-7	CATSPDRGYEQYF	TGTGCCACCAGCCCCGACAGGGGCTACGAGCAGTACTTC
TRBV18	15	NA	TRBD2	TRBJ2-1	CASSPGTSGEVEQFF	TGTGCCAGCTCACCCGGGACTAGCGGGGAGGTTGAGCAGTTCTTC
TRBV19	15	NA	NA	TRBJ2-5	CASSPPGGRRETQYF	TGTGCCAGTAGTCCCCCGGGGGGCCGGAGAGAGACCCAGTACTTC
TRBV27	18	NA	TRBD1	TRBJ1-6	CASSTWGQGRAIYSPLHF	TGTGCCAGCAGTACCTGGGGACAGGGGAGGGCCATTTATTCACCCCTCCACTTT
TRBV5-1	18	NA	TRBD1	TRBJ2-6	CASSLKQGASSGANVLTF	TGCGCCAGCAGCTTAAAACAGGGGGCCAGCTCTGGGGCCAACGTCCTGACTTTC
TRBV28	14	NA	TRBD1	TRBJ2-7	CASLRTGKIYEQYF	TGTGCCAGCCTTCGGACAGGGAAAATCTACGAGCAGTACTTC
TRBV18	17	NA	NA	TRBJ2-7	CASSTYRERSRLHEQYF	TGTGCCAGCTCAACCTACAGGGAAAGGTCGCGGCTGCACGAGCAGTACTTC
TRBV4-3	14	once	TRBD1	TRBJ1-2	CASSPDRPNYGYTF	TGCGCCAGCAGCCCGGACAGGCCTAACTATGGCTACACCTTC
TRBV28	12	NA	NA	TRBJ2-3	CASSYRTDTQYF	TGTGCCAGCAGTTATAGAACAGATACGCAGTATTTT
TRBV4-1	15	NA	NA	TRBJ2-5	CASSQVPGSPETQYF	TGCGCCAGCAGCCAAGTCCCGGGGTCTCCAGAGACCCAGTACTTC